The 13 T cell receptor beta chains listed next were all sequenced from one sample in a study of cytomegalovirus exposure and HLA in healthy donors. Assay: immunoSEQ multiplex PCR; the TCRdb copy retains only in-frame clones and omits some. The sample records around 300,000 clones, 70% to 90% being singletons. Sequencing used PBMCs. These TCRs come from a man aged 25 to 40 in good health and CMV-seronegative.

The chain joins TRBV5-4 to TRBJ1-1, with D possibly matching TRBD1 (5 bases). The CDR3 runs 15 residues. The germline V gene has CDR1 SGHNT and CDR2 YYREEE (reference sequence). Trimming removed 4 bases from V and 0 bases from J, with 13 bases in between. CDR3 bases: TGTGCCAGCAGCACAAGCAGGGATATGAACACTGAAGCTTTCTTT. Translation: CASSTSRDMNTEAFF.

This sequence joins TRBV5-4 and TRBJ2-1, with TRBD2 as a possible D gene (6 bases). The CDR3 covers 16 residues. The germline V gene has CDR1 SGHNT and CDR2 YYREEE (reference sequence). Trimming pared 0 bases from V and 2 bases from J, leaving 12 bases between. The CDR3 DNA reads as TGTGCCAGCAGCTTGGTGGGGGGTTATGCCTACAATGAGCAGTTCTTC. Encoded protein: CASSLVGGYAYNEQFF. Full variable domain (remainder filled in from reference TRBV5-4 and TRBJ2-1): ETGVTQSPTHLIKTRGQQVTLRCSSQSGHNTVSWYQQALGQGPQFIFQYYREEENGRGNFPPRFSGLQFPNYSSELNVNALELDDSALYLCASSLVGGYAYNEQFFGPGTRLTVL.

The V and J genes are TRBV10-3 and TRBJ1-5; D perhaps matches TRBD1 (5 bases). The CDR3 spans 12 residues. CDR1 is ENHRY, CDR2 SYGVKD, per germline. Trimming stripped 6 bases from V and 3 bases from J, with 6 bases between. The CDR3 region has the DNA TGTGCCATCAGAGGGGACAATCAGCCCCAGCATTTT. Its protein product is CAIRGDNQPQHF.

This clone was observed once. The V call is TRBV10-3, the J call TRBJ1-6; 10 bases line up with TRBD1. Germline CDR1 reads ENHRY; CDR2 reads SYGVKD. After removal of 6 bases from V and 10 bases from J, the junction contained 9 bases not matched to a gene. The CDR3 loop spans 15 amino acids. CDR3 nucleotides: TGTGCCATCAGAGAGAGCGGGACAGGGGAATCACCCCTCCACTTT. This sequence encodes CAIRESGTGESPLHF.

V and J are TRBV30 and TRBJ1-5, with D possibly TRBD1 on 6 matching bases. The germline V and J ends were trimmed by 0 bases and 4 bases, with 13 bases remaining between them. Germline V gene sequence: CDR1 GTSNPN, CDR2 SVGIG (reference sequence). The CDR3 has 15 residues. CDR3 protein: CAWSVAGARNQPQHF. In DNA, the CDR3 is TGTGCCTGGAGTGTAGCAGGGGCGCGGAATCAGCCCCAGCATTTT.

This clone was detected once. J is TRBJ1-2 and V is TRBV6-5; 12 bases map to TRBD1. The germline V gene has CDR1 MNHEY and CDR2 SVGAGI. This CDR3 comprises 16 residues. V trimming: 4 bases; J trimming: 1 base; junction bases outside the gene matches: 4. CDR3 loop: CASSLGQGAGNYGYTF. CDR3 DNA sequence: TGTGCCAGCAGTTTGGGACAGGGGGCTGGTAACTATGGCTACACCTTC.

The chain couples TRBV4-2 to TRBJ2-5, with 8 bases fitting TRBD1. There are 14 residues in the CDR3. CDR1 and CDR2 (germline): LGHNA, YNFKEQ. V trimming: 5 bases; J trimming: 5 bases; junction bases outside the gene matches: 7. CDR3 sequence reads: CASSDTGGRETQYF. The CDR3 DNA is TGTGCCAGCAGCGACACAGGGGGTCGGGAGACCCAGTACTTC.

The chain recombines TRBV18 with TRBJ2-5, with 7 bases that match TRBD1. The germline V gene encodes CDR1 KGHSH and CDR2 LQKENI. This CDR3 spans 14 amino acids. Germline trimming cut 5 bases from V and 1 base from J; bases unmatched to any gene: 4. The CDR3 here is CASSRTGPQETQYF. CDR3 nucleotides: TGTGCCAGCTCAAGGACAGGACCCCAAGAGACCCAGTACTTC. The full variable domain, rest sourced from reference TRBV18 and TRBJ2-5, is NAGVMQNPRHLVRRRGQEARLRCSPMKGHSHVYWYRQLPEEGLKFMVYLQKENIIDESGMPKERFSAEFPKEGPSILRIQQVVRGDSAAYFCASSRTGPQETQYFGPGTRLLVL.

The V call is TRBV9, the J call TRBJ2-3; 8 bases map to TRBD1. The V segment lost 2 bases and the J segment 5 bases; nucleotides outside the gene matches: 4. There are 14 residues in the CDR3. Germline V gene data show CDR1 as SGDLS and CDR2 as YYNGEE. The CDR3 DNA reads TGTGCCAGCAGCGTCCAGGGGGCAGGAGATACGCAGTATTTT. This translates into CASSVQGAGDTQYF. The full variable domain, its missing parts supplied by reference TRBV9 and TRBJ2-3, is DSGVTQTPKHLITATGQRVTLRCSPRSGDLSVYWYQQSLDQGLQFLIQYYNGEERAKGNILERFSAQQFPDLHSELNLSSLELGDSALYFCASSVQGAGDTQYFGPGTRLTVL.

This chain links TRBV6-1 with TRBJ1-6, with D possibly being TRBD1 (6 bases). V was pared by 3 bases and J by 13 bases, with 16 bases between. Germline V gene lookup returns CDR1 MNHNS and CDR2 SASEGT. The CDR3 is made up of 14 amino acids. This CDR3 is CASSETGPPGPLHF. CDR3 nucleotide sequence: TGTGCCAGCAGTGAGACAGGCCCCCCGGGGCCCCTCCACTTT.

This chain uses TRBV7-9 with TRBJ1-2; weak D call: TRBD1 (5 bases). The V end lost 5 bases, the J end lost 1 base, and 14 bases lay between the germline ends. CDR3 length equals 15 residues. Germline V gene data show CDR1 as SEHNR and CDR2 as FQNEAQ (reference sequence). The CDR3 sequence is CASSHIRGVNYGYTF. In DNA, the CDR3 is TGTGCCAGCAGCCACATACGGGGGGTTAACTATGGCTACACCTTC.

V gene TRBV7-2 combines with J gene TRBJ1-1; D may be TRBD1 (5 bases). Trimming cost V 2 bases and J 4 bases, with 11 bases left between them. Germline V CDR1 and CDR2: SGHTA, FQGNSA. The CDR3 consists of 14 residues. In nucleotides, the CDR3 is TGTGCCAGCAGCTTATTTCAGGGAGGCACTGAAGCTTTCTTT. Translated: CASSLFQGGTEAFF.

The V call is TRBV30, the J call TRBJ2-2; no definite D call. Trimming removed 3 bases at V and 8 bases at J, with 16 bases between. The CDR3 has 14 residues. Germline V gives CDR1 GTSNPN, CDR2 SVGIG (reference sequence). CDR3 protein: CAWSVLTSVGELFF. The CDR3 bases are TGTGCCTGGAGCGTCCTTACTTCGGTAGGGGAGCTGTTTTTT.